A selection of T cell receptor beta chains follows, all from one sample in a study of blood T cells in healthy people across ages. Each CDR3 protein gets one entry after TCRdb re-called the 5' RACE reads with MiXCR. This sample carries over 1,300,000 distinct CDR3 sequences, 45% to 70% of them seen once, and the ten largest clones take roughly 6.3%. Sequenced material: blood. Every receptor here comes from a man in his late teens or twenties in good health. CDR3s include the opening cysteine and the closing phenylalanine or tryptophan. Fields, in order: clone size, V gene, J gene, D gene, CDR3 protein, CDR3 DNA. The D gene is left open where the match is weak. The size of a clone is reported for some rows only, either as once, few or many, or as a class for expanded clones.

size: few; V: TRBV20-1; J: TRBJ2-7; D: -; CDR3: CSARAASYEQYF; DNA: TGCAGTGCTAGAGCCGCCTCCTACGAGCAGTACTTC
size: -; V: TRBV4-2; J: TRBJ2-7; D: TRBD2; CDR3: CASSQDKLAGHYEQYF; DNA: TGTGCCAGCAGCCAAGATAAATTAGCGGGGCACTACGAGCAGTACTTC
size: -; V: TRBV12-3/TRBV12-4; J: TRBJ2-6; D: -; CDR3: CASATIRGSGANVLTF; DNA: TGTGCCAGCGCAACCATCAGGGGCTCTGGGGCCAACGTCCTGACTTTC
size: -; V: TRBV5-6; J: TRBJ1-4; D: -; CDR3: CASSSTRGGEKLFF; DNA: TGTGCCAGCAGCTCCACACGGGGAGGTGAAAAACTGTTTTTT
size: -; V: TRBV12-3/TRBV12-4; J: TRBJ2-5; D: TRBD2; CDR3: CASSPGTSNQETQYF; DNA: TGTGCCAGCAGCCCCGGGACTAGCAACCAAGAGACCCAGTACTTC
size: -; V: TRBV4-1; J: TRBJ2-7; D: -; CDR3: CASSPARIGNYEQYF; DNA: TGCGCCAGCAGCCCAGCGCGGATCGGAAACTACGAGCAGTACTTC
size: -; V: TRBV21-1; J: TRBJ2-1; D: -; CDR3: CTSSKRGLAKSEQFF; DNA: TGTACCAGCAGCAAACGGGGACTAGCGAAGAGTGAGCAGTTCTTC
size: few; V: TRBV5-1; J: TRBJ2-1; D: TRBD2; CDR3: CASSLTRAGGLRHNEQFF; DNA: TGCGCCAGCAGTCTGACGAGGGCGGGAGGGCTTCGGCACAATGAGCAGTTCTTC
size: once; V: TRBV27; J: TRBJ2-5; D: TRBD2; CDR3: CASSTFSSGVQETQYF; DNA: TGTGCCAGCAGCACCTTTTCTAGCGGGGTACAAGAGACCCAGTACTTC
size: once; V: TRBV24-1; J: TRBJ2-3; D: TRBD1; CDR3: CATSDLGTANTQYF; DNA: TGTGCCACCAGTGACCTCGGGACAGCTAATACGCAGTATTTT
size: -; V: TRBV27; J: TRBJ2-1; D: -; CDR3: CASSLPTQGLNNEQFF; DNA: TGTGCCAGCAGTCTCCCGACCCAAGGGCTAAACAATGAGCAGTTCTTC
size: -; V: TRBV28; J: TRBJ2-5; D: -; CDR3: CASSAPLGETQYF; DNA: TGTGCCAGCTCGGCACCTCTCGGGGAGACCCAGTACTTC
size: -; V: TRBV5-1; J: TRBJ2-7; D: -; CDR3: CASSFPGRSSYEQYF; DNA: TGCGCCAGCAGCTTTCCCGGGCGGAGCTCCTACGAGCAGTACTTC
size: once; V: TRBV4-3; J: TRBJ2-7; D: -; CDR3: CASSQERYTYEQYF; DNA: TGCGCCAGCAGCCAAGAGAGATACACTTACGAGCAGTACTTC
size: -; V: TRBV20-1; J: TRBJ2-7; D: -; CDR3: CSATLTEYNEQYF; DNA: TGCAGTGCTACTCTGACAGAATACAATGAGCAGTACTTC
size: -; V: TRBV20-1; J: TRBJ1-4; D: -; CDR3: CSARDLAGKGEKLFF; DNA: TGCAGTGCTAGAGATTTGGCAGGGAAAGGTGAAAAACTGTTTTTT
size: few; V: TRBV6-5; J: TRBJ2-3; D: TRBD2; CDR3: CASSPQVGGGADTQYF; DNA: TGTGCCAGCAGTCCCCAAGTTGGCGGGGGGGCAGATACGCAGTATTTT
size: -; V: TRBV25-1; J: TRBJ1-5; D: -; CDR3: CASSEWGEPQHF; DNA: TGTGCCAGCAGTGAGTGGGGAGAGCCCCAGCATTTT
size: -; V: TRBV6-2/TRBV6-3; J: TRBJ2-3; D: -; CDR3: CASRPFLGVRATRGTDTQYF; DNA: TGTGCCAGTCGACCGTTCCTAGGGGTTCGGGCGACTAGGGGCACAGATACGCAGTATTTT
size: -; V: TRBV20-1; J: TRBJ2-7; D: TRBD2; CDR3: CSARTSGVYEQYF; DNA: TGCAGTGCTAGGACTAGCGGGGTTTACGAGCAGTACTTC
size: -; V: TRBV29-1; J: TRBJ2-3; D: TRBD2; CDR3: CSGGSERGGFGTDTQYF; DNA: TGCAGCGGAGGGTCCGAGCGGGGGGGGTTTGGCACAGATACGCAGTATTTT
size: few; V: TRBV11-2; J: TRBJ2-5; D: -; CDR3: CASSLGVGSGSETQYF; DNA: TGTGCCAGCAGCTTAGGTGTGGGGAGCGGGTCAGAGACCCAGTACTTC
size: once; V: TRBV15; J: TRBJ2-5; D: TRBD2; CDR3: CATSRAFTMGLAGETQYF; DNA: TGTGCCACCAGCAGAGCCTTTACGATGGGACTAGCGGGGGAGACCCAGTACTTC
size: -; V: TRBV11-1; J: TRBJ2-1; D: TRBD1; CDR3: CASNFPGKYTEGQGMIDEQFF; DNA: TGTGCCAGCAACTTTCCGGGAAAATACACGGAGGGACAGGGGATGATCGATGAGCAGTTCTTC
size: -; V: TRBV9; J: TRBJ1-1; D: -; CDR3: CASSVGGAAEAFF; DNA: TGTGCCAGCAGCGTCGGGGGGGCGGCTGAAGCTTTCTTT
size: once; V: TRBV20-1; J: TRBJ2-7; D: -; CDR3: CSASRPGSSYEQYF; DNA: TGCAGTGCAAGTAGGCCAGGGAGTTCCTACGAGCAGTACTTC
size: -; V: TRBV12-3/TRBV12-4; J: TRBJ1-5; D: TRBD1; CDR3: CASSLGTGVQPQHF; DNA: TGTGCCAGCAGTTTAGGGACAGGGGTTCAGCCCCAGCATTTT
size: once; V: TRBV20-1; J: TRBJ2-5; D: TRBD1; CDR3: CSARDGNRGQETQYF; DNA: TGCAGTGCTAGAGATGGGAACAGGGGGCAAGAGACCCAGTACTTC
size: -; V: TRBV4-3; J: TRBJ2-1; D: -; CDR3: CASSQAVWVVAASSYNEQFF; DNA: TGCGCCAGCAGCCAAGCGGTATGGGTAGTAGCGGCAAGCTCCTACAATGAGCAGTTCTTC
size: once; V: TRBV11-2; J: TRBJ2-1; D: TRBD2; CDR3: CASSFTAGGKYNEQFF; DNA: TGTGCCAGCAGCTTCACCGCGGGGGGCAAATACAATGAGCAGTTCTTC
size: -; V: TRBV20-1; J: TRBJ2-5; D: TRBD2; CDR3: CSATRRLAGLSETQYF; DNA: TGCAGTGCAACCCGCCGGCTAGCGGGACTATCGGAGACCCAGTACTTC
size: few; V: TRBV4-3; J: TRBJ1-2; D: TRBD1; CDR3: CASSQEDRGYGYTF; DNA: TGCGCCAGCAGCCAAGAAGACAGGGGCTACGGCTACACCTTC
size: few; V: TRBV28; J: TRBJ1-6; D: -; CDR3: CASSSRWSPLHF; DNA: TGTGCCAGCAGTTCCAGATGGTCACCCCTCCACTTT
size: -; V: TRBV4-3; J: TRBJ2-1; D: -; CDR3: CASSHPSGRAEDNEQFF; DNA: TGCGCCAGCAGCCACCCTTCAGGCAGGGCTGAAGACAATGAGCAGTTCTTC
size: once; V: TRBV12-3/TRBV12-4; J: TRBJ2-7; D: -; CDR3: CASTPTDSGYEQYF; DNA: TGTGCCAGCACCCCGACGGACAGCGGCTACGAGCAGTACTTC
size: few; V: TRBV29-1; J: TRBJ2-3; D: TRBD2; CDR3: CSVRELTSGALDTQYF; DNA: TGCAGCGTACGTGAATTGACTAGCGGGGCCTTAGATACGCAGTATTTT
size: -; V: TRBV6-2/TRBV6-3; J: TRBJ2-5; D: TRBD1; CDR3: CASLNRGFSETQYF; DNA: TGTGCCAGCTTGAACAGGGGATTTTCAGAGACCCAGTACTTC
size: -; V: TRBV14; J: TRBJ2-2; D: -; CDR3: CASSQVRTSNTGELFF; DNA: TGTGCCAGCAGCCAAGTGAGGACATCGAACACCGGGGAGCTGTTTTTT
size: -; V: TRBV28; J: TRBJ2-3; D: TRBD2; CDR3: CASSLLGRATSVDTQYF; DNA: TGTGCCAGCAGTTTACTAGGCAGGGCCACTAGCGTAGATACGCAGTATTTT